This T cell receptor beta chain came from a study of T cell responses to AZD1222 COVID-19 vaccine. Points from the study as a whole: Among the donors, most were white British and more were female, and clonal diversity was possibly underestimated.

Profiled with immunoSEQ multiplex PCR; TCRdb holds only in-frame clones, not every one. This table has about 120,000 clones, roughly 90% appearing once. Germline assignment: CDR1 SGHRS and CDR2 YFSETQ. The CDR3 is 13 residues long. The germline V and J ends were trimmed by 2 bases and 5 bases, with 9 bases remaining between them. Notes on this clone: What it binds is not known.

The source material was peripheral blood, sampled 28 days after the second AZD1222 dose. This TCR derives from an adult who received the AZD1222 COVID-19 vaccine. The rearrangement links TRBV5-1 to TRBJ2-3; D uncertain. The CDR3 DNA is TGCGCCAGCAGCTTCGAGCTCCAAGATACGCAGTATTTT. Its translation: CASSFELQDTQYF.